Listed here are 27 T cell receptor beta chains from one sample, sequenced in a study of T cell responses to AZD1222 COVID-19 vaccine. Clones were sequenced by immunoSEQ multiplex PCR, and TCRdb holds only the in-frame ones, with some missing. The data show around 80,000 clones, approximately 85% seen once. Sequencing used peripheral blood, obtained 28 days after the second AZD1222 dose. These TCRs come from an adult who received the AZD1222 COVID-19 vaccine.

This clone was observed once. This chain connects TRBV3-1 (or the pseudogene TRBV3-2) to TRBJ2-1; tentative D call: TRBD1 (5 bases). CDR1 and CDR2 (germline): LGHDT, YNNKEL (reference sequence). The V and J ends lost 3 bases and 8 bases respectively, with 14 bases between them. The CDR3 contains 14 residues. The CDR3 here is CASSHHRSRDEQFF. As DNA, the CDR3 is TGTGCCAGCAGCCACCACAGGTCGCGTGATGAGCAGTTCTTC.

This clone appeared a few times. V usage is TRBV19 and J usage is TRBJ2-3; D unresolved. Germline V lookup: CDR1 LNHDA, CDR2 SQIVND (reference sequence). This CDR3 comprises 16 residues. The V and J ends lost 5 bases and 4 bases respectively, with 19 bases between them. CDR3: CASSEVESFRADTQYF. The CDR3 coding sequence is TGTGCCAGTAGTGAGGTGGAGAGTTTCCGGGCAGATACGCAGTATTTT.

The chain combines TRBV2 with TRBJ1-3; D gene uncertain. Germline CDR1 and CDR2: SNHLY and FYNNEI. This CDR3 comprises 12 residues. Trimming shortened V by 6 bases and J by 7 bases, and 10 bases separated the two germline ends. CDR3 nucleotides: TGTGCCAGCAGCCCACTGGGGAACACCATATATTTT. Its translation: CASSPLGNTIYF.

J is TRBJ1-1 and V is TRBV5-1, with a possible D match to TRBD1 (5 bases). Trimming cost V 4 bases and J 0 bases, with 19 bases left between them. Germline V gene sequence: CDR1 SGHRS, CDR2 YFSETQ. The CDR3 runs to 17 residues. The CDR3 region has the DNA TGCGCCAGCAGCCTAGGGGTGGATGTCACACTGAACACTGAAGCTTTCTTT. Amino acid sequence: CASSLGVDVTLNTEAFF.

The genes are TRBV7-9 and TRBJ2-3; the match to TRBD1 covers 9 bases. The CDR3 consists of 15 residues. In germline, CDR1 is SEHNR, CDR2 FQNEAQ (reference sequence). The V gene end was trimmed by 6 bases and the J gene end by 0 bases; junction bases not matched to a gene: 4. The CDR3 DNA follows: TGTGCCAGCAGAACCGGGACAGGGAGCACAGATACGCAGTATTTT. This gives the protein CASRTGTGSTDTQYF.

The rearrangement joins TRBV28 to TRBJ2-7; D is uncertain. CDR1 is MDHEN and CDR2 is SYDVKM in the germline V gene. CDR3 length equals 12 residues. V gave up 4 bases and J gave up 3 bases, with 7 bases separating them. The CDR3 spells CASSSSRYEQYF. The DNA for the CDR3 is TGTGCCAGCAGTTCCTCCCGCTACGAGCAGTACTTC.

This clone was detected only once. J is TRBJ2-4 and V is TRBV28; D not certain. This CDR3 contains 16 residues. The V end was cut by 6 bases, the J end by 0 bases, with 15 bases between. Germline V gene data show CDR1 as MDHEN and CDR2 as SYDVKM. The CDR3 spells CASRPLGRIAKNIQYF. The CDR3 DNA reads TGTGCCAGCAGACCCTTGGGCAGAATAGCCAAAAACATTCAGTACTTC.

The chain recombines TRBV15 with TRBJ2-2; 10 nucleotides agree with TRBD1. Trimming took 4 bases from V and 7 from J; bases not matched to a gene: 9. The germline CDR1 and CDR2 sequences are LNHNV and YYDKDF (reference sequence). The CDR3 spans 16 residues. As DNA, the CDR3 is TGTGCCACCAGCAAGGGGACAGGGGATTTTGGCGGGGAGCTGTTTTTT. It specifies CATSKGTGDFGGELFF.

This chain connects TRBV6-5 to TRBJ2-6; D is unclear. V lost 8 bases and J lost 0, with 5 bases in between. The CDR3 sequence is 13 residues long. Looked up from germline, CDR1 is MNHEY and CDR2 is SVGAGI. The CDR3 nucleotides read TGTGCCAGCCTCTACTCTGGGGCCAACGTCCTGACTTTC. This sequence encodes CASLYSGANVLTF.

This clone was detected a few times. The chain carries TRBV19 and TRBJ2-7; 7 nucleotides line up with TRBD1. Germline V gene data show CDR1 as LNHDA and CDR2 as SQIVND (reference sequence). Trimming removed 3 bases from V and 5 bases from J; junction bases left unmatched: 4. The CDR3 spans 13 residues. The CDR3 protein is CASSMRGHHEQYF. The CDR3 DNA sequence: TGTGCCAGTAGTATGAGGGGGCACCACGAGCAGTACTTC.

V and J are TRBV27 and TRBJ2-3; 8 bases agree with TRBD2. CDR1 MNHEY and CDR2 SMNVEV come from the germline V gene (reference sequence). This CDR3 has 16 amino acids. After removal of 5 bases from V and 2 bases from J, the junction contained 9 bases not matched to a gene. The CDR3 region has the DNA TGTGCCAGCAGTCTCATAAGCGGGGGCCCCACAGATACGCAGTATTTT. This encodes CASSLISGGPTDTQYF.

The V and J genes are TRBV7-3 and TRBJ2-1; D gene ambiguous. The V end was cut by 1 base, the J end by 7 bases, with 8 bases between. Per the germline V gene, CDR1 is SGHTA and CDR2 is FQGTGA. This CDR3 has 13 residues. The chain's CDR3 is CASSLSGDNEQFF. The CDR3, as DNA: TGTGCCAGCAGCTTAAGTGGTGATAATGAGCAGTTCTTC.

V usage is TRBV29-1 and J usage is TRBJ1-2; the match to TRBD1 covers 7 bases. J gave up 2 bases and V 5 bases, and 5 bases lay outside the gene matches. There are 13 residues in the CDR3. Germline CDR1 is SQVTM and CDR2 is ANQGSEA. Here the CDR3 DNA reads TGCAGCGTTAACGTCAGGGGGAACTATGGCTACACCTTC. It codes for CSVNVRGNYGYTF.

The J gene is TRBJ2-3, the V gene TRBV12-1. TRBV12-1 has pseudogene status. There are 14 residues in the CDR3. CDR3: CASPRLPHTDTQYF. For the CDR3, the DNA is TGTGCCAGCCCCCGCTTACCCCACACAGATACGCAGTATTTT.

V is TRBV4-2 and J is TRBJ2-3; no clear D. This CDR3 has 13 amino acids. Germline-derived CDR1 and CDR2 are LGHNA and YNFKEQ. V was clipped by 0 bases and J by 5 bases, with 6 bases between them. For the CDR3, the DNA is TGTGCCAGCAGCCAAGATCGAGGAGATACGCAGTATTTT. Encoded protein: CASSQDRGDTQYF.

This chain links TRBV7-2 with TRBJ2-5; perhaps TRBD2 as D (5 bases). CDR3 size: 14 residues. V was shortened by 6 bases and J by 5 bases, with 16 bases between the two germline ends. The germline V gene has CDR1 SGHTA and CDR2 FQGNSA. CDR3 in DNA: TGTGCCAGCAGTCGGACCCGGGGTTGGGAGACCCAGTACTTC. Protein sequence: CASSRTRGWETQYF. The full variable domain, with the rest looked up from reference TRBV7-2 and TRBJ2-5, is GAGVSQSPSNKVTEKGKDVELRCDPISGHTALYWYRQSLGQGLEFLIYFQGNSAPDKSGLPSDRFSAERTGGSVSTLTIQRTQQEDSAVYLCASSRTRGWETQYFGPGTRLLVL.

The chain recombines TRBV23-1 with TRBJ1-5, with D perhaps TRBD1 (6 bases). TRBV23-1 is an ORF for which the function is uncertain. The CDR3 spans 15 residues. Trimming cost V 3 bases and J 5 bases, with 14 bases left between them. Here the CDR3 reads CASSHSPRGDQPQHF. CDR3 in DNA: TGCGCCAGCAGTCATAGCCCGAGGGGGGATCAGCCCCAGCATTTT.

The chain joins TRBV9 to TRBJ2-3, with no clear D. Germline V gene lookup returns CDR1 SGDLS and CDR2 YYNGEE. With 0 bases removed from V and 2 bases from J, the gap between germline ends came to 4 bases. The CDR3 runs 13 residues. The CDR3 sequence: CASSVEVTDTQYF. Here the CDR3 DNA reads TGTGCCAGCAGCGTAGAGGTCACAGATACGCAGTATTTT.

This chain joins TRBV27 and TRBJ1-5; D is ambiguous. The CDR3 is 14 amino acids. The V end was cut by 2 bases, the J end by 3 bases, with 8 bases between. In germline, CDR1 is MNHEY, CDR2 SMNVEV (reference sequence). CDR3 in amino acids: CASSLSLNNQPQHF. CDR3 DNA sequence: TGTGCCAGCAGTTTAAGCCTGAACAATCAGCCCCAGCATTTT.

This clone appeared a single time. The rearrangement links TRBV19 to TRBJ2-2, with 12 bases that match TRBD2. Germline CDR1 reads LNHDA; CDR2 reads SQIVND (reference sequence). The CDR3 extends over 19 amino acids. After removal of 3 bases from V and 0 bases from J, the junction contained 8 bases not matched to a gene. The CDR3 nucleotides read TGTGCCAGTAGTATCAGACTAGCGGGGGTACTCGCGAACACCGGGGAGCTGTTTTTT. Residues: CASSIRLAGVLANTGELFF.

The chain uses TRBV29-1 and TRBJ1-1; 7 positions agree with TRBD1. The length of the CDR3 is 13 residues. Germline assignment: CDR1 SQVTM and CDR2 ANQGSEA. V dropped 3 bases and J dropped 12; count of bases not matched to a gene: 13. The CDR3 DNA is TGCAGCGTTGAGATGTTGAAACAGGGGAGGACTTTCTTT. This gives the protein CSVEMLKQGRTFF.

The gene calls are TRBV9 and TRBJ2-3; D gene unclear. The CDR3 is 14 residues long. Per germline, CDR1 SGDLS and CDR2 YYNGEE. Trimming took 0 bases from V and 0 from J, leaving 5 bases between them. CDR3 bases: TGTGCCAGCAGCGTAGTAACTAGCACAGATACGCAGTATTTT. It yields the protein CASSVVTSTDTQYF.

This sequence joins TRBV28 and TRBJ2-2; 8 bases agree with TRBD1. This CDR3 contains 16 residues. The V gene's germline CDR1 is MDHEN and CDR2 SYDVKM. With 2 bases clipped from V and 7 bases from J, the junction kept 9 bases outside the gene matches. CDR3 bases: TGTGCCAGCAGTTTACCGGGACAGGCCAGAAGCGGGGAGCTGTTTTTT. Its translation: CASSLPGQARSGELFF. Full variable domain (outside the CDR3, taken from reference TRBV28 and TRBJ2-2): DVKVTQSSRYLVKRTGEKVFLECVQDMDHENMFWYRQDPGLGLRLIYFSYDVKMKEKGDIPEGYSVSREKKERFSLILESASTNQTSMYLCASSLPGQARSGELFFGEGSRLTVL.

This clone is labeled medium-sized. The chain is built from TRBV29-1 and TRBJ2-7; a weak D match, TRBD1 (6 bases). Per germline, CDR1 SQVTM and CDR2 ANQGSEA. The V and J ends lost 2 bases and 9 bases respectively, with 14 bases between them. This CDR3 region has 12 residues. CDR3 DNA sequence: TGCAGCGTTGAATTGCAGGGGAGATGGCAGTACTTC. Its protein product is CSVELQGRWQYF.

CDR3 sequence (DNA): TGTGCCAGCAGCTTGGTAGGCGGGGACAAAAACATTCAGTACTTC. Translating it yields CASSLVGGDKNIQYF. The chain is built from TRBV5-6 and TRBJ2-4, with a possible D match to TRBD2 (6 bases). V dropped 0 bases and J dropped 3 bases, with 10 bases sitting between them. This CDR3 region has 15 residues. Germline V gives CDR1 SGHDT, CDR2 YYEEEE.

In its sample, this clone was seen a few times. Here the CDR3 DNA reads TGTGCCAGCAGCCGGGAGGGCGAGGATTTCTTT. Its protein product is CASSREGEDFF. The chain joins TRBV3-1 (or the pseudogene TRBV3-2) to TRBJ1-1; D unresolved. CDR3 size: 11 residues. V was clipped by 4 bases and J by 13 bases, with 13 bases between them. Germline values: CDR1 LGHDT, CDR2 YNNKEL (reference sequence).

CDR3 amino acids: CASSLKDTQYF. The CDR3 DNA reads TGTGCCAGCAGTTTAAAGGATACGCAGTATTTT. V usage is TRBV12-3 or TRBV12-4 and J usage is TRBJ2-3; D is uncertain. The CDR3 loop spans 11 amino acids. Trimming took off 2 bases at V and 6 bases at J, with 3 bases between the two ends.